These 29 T cell receptor beta chains were all obtained from the same sample, sequenced in a study of blood T cell repertoires in COVID-19. Sequencing was performed with immunoSEQ multiplex PCR; in TCRdb, only in-frame clones are kept and a portion is missing. Here the sample spans roughly 140,000 clones, roughly 80% being singletons. Sequencing used peripheral blood. These TCRs come from a human donor with acute or convalescent COVID-19. The donor label of this sample is uncertain.

The gene calls are TRBV19 and TRBJ1-5, with 9 bases aligning to TRBD1. From germline, CDR1 is LNHDA and CDR2 SQIVND (reference sequence). V gave up 6 bases and J gave up 4 bases; unmatched junction bases: 7. This CDR3 is built from 15 residues. The CDR3 DNA reads as TGTGCCAGTAGGGGGACAGGGCGAAGTAATCAGCCCCAGCATTTT. As protein: CASRGTGRSNQPQHF.

This clone was seen a single time. The gene calls are TRBV5-6 and TRBJ1-4, with 8 bases matching TRBD1. CDR1 and CDR2 from the germline V gene are SGHDT and YYEEEE. This CDR3 comprises 17 residues. Trimming removed 0 bases from V and 6 bases from J; junction bases left unmatched: 10. The CDR3 coding sequence is TGTGCCAGCAGCTTGGTTGGACAGGGTGGAAGTCATGAAAAACTGTTTTTT. Translation: CASSLVGQGGSHEKLFF. Looking up the rest from reference TRBV5-6 and TRBJ1-4 gives the full variable domain: DAGVTQSPTHLIKTRGQQVTLRCSPKSGHDTVSWYQQALGQGPQFIFQYYEEEERQRGNFPDRFSGHQFPNYSSELNVNALLLGDSALYLCASSLVGQGGSHEKLFFGSGTQLSVL.

The chain has TRBV11-1 and TRBJ1-2, with D possibly matching TRBD1 (5 bases). Between the trimmed V and J ends, which lost 4 bases and 4 bases, there was a span of 10 bases. CDR1 is SGHAT, CDR2 FQDESV, per germline (reference sequence). There are 13 residues in the CDR3. Here the CDR3 reads CASSSDGGYGYTF. The CDR3 bases are TGTGCCAGCAGCTCGGACGGGGGCTATGGCTACACCTTC.

V and J are TRBV18 and TRBJ1-5; D is unresolved. V lost 3 bases, J lost 7 bases, and 16 bases lay in between. The CDR3 has 15 amino acids. The germline V gene encodes CDR1 KGHSH and CDR2 LQKENI. In nucleotides, the CDR3 is TGTGCCAGCTCACCTCTCCAGTCCATGGCACAGCCCCAGCATTTT. This sequence encodes CASSPLQSMAQPQHF.

This chain joins TRBV9 and TRBJ2-5; perhaps TRBD2 as D (5 bases). The CDR3 runs 15 residues. V was cut by 0 bases and J by 2 bases, with 11 bases left in between. The V gene's germline CDR1 is SGDLS and CDR2 YYNGEE. The CDR3 is CASSVEGAPQETQYF. CDR3 DNA sequence: TGTGCCAGCAGCGTAGAGGGAGCCCCACAAGAGACCCAGTACTTC.

A single count supports this clone. The chain is built from TRBV24-1 and TRBJ2-3; 7 nucleotides agree with TRBD2. Germline CDR1 reads KGHDR; CDR2 reads SFDVKD. There are 17 residues in the CDR3. V was pared by 4 bases and J by 6 bases, with 15 bases of the junction left unmatched. The CDR3 bases are TGTGCCACCAGTGACGCTAGACTAGCAGCGGGTCGGGATACGCAGTATTTT. It specifies CATSDARLAAGRDTQYF.

This clone was found a few times. The sample has other DNA sequences that encode this CDR3 too. V gene TRBV18 combines with J gene TRBJ1-4; tentatively, D is TRBD1 (6 bases). This CDR3 is built from 13 residues. In germline, CDR1 is KGHSH, CDR2 LQKENI. Trimming stripped 3 bases from V and 8 bases from J, with 10 bases between. The CDR3 DNA reads TGTGCCAGCTCACCCGGACAGAACGAAAAACTGTTTTTT. As protein: CASSPGQNEKLFF. Based on the CDR3 plus reference TRBV18 and TRBJ1-4, the full variable domain is NAGVMQNPRHLVRRRGQEARLRCSPMKGHSHVYWYRQLPEEGLKFMVYLQKENIIDESGMPKERFSAEFPKEGPSILRIQQVVRGDSAAYFCASSPGQNEKLFFGSGTQLSVL.

The chain is built from TRBV7-9 and TRBJ1-2; perhaps TRBD1 as D (5 bases). V dropped 5 bases and J dropped 4 bases, with 11 bases sitting between them. CDR3 length equals 13 residues. Germline CDR1 reads SEHNR; CDR2 reads FQNEAQ (reference sequence). The CDR3 spells CASSAAGPYGYTF. CDR3 DNA: TGTGCCAGCAGCGCGGCGGGGCCCTATGGCTACACCTTC.

This chain joins TRBV4-2 and TRBJ1-2; tentatively, D is TRBD1 (5 bases). Looked up from germline, CDR1 is LGHNA and CDR2 is YNFKEQ. The CDR3 covers 14 residues. Trimming removed 3 bases at V and 2 bases at J, with 10 bases between. The CDR3 protein is CASSHGHLNYGYTF. In DNA form, the CDR3 reads TGTGCCAGCAGCCACGGACACCTGAACTATGGCTACACCTTC.

The chain uses TRBV19 and TRBJ1-5; 8 bases fit TRBD1. The junction had 12 bases not matched to a gene; V was cut back by 4 bases and J by 4 bases. The germline V gene has CDR1 LNHDA and CDR2 SQIVND (reference sequence). The CDR3 totals 17 residues. The CDR3 here is CASSTWTGRMGNQPQHF. The CDR3 bases are TGTGCCAGTAGTACCTGGACAGGGCGTATGGGAAATCAGCCCCAGCATTTT.

V and J are TRBV29-1 and TRBJ2-3, with no clear D. The ends were cut back, 6 bases at V and 3 bases at J, with 13 bases in the middle. This CDR3 is built from 13 residues. Germline V gene lookup returns CDR1 SQVTM and CDR2 ANQGSEA. The CDR3 DNA sequence: TGCAGCGTCGCCCCCGCCCGGACAGATACGCAGTATTTT. It translates to CSVAPARTDTQYF.

The chain has TRBV19 and TRBJ2-1; D might be TRBD2 (5 bases). This CDR3 is built from 15 residues. Germline V gene data show CDR1 as LNHDA and CDR2 as SQIVND (reference sequence). Trimming removed 4 bases from V and 8 bases from J, with 18 bases in between. DNA for the CDR3: TGTGCCAGTAGTAAGAACGGGGATGAAGGATATGAGCAGTTCTTC. It encodes CASSKNGDEGYEQFF.

The genes are TRBV27 and TRBJ2-2; TRBD2 matches 12 bases. Unmatched junction bases numbered 2, after V lost 2 bases and J lost 1 base. CDR3 length: 17 residues. Germline CDR1 and CDR2: MNHEY and SMNVEV (reference sequence). The CDR3 bases are TGTGCCAGCAGTTTAACGACTAGCGGGGGGAACACCGGGGAGCTGTTTTTT. Translation: CASSLTTSGGNTGELFF.

The CDR3 DNA is TGTGCCAGCAGCTTCGGTTTCTACAATGAGCAGTTCTTC. Its protein product is CASSFGFYNEQFF. The chain carries TRBV5-5 and TRBJ2-1; no clear D gene. This CDR3 region has 13 residues. The V end was cut by 2 bases, the J end by 3 bases, with 6 bases between. Germline lookup yields CDR1 SGHKS and CDR2 YYEKEE (reference sequence).

This chain links TRBV6-5 with TRBJ2-7, with 8 bases matching TRBD2. V gave up 8 bases and J gave up 0 bases; unmatched junction bases: 6. Germline loops: CDR1 MNHEY, CDR2 SVGAGI. The CDR3 has 14 residues. The CDR3 sequence: CASSSGGGSYEQYV. CDR3 in DNA: TGTGCCAGCTCCTCGGGGGGGGGCTCCTACGAGCAGTACGTC.

This clone was picked up one time. This chain joins TRBV5-1 and TRBJ1-4, with D possibly matching TRBD1 (5 bases). The ends were cut back, 4 bases at V and 3 bases at J, with 13 bases in the middle. Germline V lookup: CDR1 SGHRS, CDR2 YFSETQ. This CDR3 comprises 15 residues. The CDR3 sequence: CASSVSGSSNEKLFF. Here the CDR3 DNA reads TGCGCCAGCAGCGTGTCAGGGTCCTCTAATGAAAAACTGTTTTTT.

The chain employs TRBV18 and TRBJ1-5; D not certain. V lost 6 bases, J lost 6 bases, and 15 bases lay in between. CDR3 size: 14 residues. The germline V gene encodes CDR1 KGHSH and CDR2 LQKENI. CDR3 sequence reads: CASSVSGRGQPQHF. The DNA for the CDR3 is TGTGCCAGCTCGGTAAGCGGTAGAGGTCAGCCCCAGCATTTT.

The gene calls are TRBV2 and TRBJ2-6; TRBD2 aligns across 11 bases. The CDR3 totals 18 residues. V gave up 7 bases and J gave up 1 base; unmatched junction bases: 9. Germline V CDR1 and CDR2: SNHLY, FYNNEI. CDR3 DNA: TGTGCCAGCACCAGACTAGCGGGGCTTTTTTCTGGGGCCAACGTCCTGACTTTC. Protein sequence: CASTRLAGLFSGANVLTF. Filled out from reference TRBV2 and TRBJ2-6, the complete variable domain reads EPEVTQTPSHQVTQMGQEVILRCVPISNHLYFYWYRQILGQKVEFLVSFYNNEISEKSEIFDDQFSVERPDGSNFTLKIRSTKLEDSAMYFCASTRLAGLFSGANVLTFGAGSRLTVL.

This chain uses TRBV3-1 (or the pseudogene TRBV3-2) with TRBJ1-4, with 7 bases lining up with TRBD1. V shed 8 bases and J 6 bases; nucleotides not matched to a gene: 6. The CDR3 spans 13 residues. Germline loops: CDR1 LGHDT, CDR2 YNNKEL (reference sequence). Written as DNA, the CDR3 is TGTGCCAGCGCCCTGCAGGGGGATGAAAAACTGTTTTTT. Amino acids: CASALQGDEKLFF.

The chain uses TRBV7-9 and TRBJ1-3; D is ambiguous. The germline V and J ends were trimmed by 8 bases and 0 bases, with 8 bases remaining between them. Germline V gene lookup returns CDR1 SEHNR and CDR2 FQNEAQ (reference sequence). This CDR3 has 13 amino acids. DNA of the CDR3: TGTGCCAGCCAACTGAGCTCTGGAAACACCATATATTTT. Translating it yields CASQLSSGNTIYF.

The J gene is TRBJ1-2, the V gene TRBV6-5; D gene unclear. Per germline, CDR1 MNHEY and CDR2 SVGAGI. This CDR3 has 13 residues. V was clipped by 7 bases and J by 4 bases, with 13 bases between them. The DNA for the CDR3 is TGTGCCAGCAACCAACTAGGCAGCTATGGCTACACCTTC. Protein product: CASNQLGSYGYTF.

The CDR3 DNA follows: TGTGCCGTCTCATACCGGGATTCTACCGGGGAGCTGTTTTTT. Its translation is CAVSYRDSTGELFF. V and J are TRBV10-3 and TRBJ2-2; D may be TRBD2 (5 bases). The CDR3 consists of 14 residues. Looked up from germline, CDR1 is ENHRY and CDR2 is SYGVKD. Trimming shortened V by 11 bases and J by 5 bases, and 18 bases separated the two germline ends.

The chain uses TRBV28 and TRBJ1-2, with TRBD1 matching 9 bases. The CDR3 is made up of 15 amino acids. Trimming removed 3 bases from V and 6 bases from J; junction bases left unmatched: 8. The germline V gene has CDR1 MDHEN and CDR2 SYDVKM. CDR3 sequence: CASSFSGTGGNGYTF. The CDR3 nucleotides read TGTGCCAGCAGTTTCTCCGGAACAGGGGGCAATGGCTACACCTTC.

The table lists this clone with a count of one. The genes are TRBV6-5 and TRBJ2-7; D unclear. CDR1 is MNHEY and CDR2 is SVGAGI in the germline V gene. The CDR3 loop spans 15 amino acids. Trimming took 0 bases from V and 2 from J, leaving 11 bases between them. CDR3: CASSYSTVSPYEQYV. The CDR3 nucleotides are TGTGCCAGCAGTTACTCGACGGTTAGCCCCTACGAGCAGTACGTC.

The gene calls are TRBV7-9 and TRBJ2-5, with TRBD2 identical over 11 bases. The trim removed 5 bases at V and 2 bases at J, leaving 7 bases unmatched. The CDR3 is 16 amino acids. From germline, CDR1 is SEHNR and CDR2 FQNEAQ (reference sequence). The CDR3: CASSRQLAGVQETQYF. CDR3 DNA: TGTGCCAGCAGCCGGCAACTAGCGGGGGTTCAAGAGACCCAGTACTTC. The whole variable domain, remainder taken from reference TRBV7-9 and TRBJ2-5, is DTGVSQNPRHKITKRGQNVTFRCDPISEHNRLYWYRQTLGQGPEFLTYFQNEAQLEKSRLLSDRFSAERPKGSFSTLEIQRTEQGDSAMYLCASSRQLAGVQETQYFGPGTRLLVL.

As for this clone: A much larger clone differs from this one at a single base, so this may be a read error. The CDR3 here is CASSFQGADTQYF. CDR3 bases: TGTGCCAGCAGCTTTCAGGGCGCAGATACGCAGTATTTT. The V gene is TRBV7-9, the J gene TRBJ2-3; weak D call: TRBD1 (5 bases). Germline V CDR1 and CDR2: SEHNR, FQNEAQ (reference sequence). CDR3 size: 13 residues. V lost 3 bases and J lost 4, with 8 bases in between.

The rearrangement links TRBV27 to TRBJ2-5; 7 bases align to TRBD1. Germline V gene sequence: CDR1 MNHEY, CDR2 SMNVEV (reference sequence). This CDR3 spans 15 amino acids. Trimming cost V 5 bases and J 2 bases; bases outside gene matches: 8. CDR3 DNA sequence: TGTGCCAGCAGTCCACCGGGACAGCCTCAAGAGACCCAGTACTTC. This sequence encodes CASSPPGQPQETQYF.

This chain uses TRBV10-3 with TRBJ1-1, with 10 bases that match TRBD1. V was clipped by 9 bases and J by 4 bases; unmatched bases: 14. The CDR3 is 16 residues long. From germline, CDR1 is ENHRY and CDR2 SYGVKD. The CDR3 DNA is TGTGCCATTTCAAATCCGACAGGGGGCACGAGCACTGAAGCTTTCTTT. It translates to CAISNPTGGTSTEAFF.

The chain couples TRBV19 to TRBJ1-2; D call uncertain. This CDR3 comprises 15 residues. Trimming left V 4 bases short and J 1 base short, with 13 bases between. Germline V gives CDR1 LNHDA, CDR2 SQIVND (reference sequence). The CDR3 spells CASSTLGGDNYGYTF. In DNA form, the CDR3 reads TGTGCCAGTAGTACCCTCGGTGGTGATAACTATGGCTACACCTTC.